The source of this TCR beta chain is a study of identical twins. V dropped 0 bases and J dropped 3 bases, with 12 bases sitting between them. The germline V gene has CDR1 LNHNV and CDR2 YYDKDF (reference sequence). The length of the CDR3 is 17 residues. TCRdb reanalysed the 5' RACE reads using MiXCR and keeps one entry per CDR3 protein. The sample has just over 500,000 distinct CDR3 sequences, about 20% seen once; the top ten hold around 0.91%. The same sample was also studied in work on T cells expressing NK-cell markers.

Sequenced material: CD4+ T cells sorted from blood. V and J are TRBV15 and TRBJ1-6; possibly TRBD1 for D (6 bases). The clonotype comes from a woman aged 18-30 years in good health. The CDR3 protein is CATSREGRGNYNSPLHF. The CDR3 bases are TGTGCCACCAGCAGAGAGGGCAGGGGTAACTATAATTCACCCCTCCACTTT.